This passage covers 25 T cell receptor beta chains from one sample sequenced in a study of T cell repertoires in cytomegalovirus infection. No antigens are known for them. In TCRdb, the reads were re-called with MiXCR into one record per CDR3 protein. The sample includes approximately 770,000 distinct CDR3 sequences, 25% to 35% of them seen just once. Sample: cultured CD8+ T cells from PBMCs, taken from culture after CMV antigen stimulation. These TCRs come from a human donor in good health (CMV status not recorded). Some clones in this sample may be carry-over from other donors' samples.

This clonotype was seen only a few times. This chain joins TRBV6-6 and TRBJ2-7, with TRBD1 matching 7 bases. Germline lookup yields CDR1 MNHNY and CDR2 SVGAGI (reference sequence). This CDR3 region has 14 residues. The ends lost 5 bases at V and 2 bases at J; junction bases unmatched: 6. The CDR3 DNA reads TGTGCCAGCAGTGGGGGACAGAACACCTACGAGCAGTACTTC. It codes for CASSGGQNTYEQYF.

The rearrangement links TRBV6-2 or TRBV6-3 to TRBJ2-5, with a weak D call TRBD1 (5 bases). Looked up from germline, CDR1 is MNHEY and CDR2 is SVGEGT. The germline V and J ends were trimmed by 6 bases and 6 bases, with 11 bases remaining between them. The CDR3 is 12 residues long. CDR3 amino acids: CASRQGQQTQYF. CDR3 DNA: TGTGCCAGCAGACAAGGACAACAGACCCAGTACTTC.

The chain recombines TRBV28 with TRBJ2-5, with TRBD2 matching 7 bases. Germline V gene sequence: CDR1 MDHEN, CDR2 SYDVKM. V lost 3 bases to trimming and J lost 1 base; unmatched junction nucleotides: 11. The CDR3 is made up of 17 amino acids. CDR3 loop: CASSFHPLGGIQETQYF. The CDR3 DNA follows: TGTGCCAGCAGTTTCCATCCCCTGGGGGGGATCCAAGAGACCCAGTACTTC.

The V and J genes are TRBV29-1 and TRBJ2-7; D gene unclear. The germline V and J ends were trimmed by 3 bases and 0 bases, with 9 bases remaining between them. The germline V gene encodes CDR1 SQVTM and CDR2 ANQGSEA. The CDR3 covers 13 residues. The CDR3 is CSVETAGSYEQYV. The DNA of the CDR3 is TGCAGCGTTGAGACGGCAGGCTCCTACGAGCAGTACGTC.

The gene calls are TRBV7-6 and TRBJ2-1; D perhaps matches TRBD1 (5 bases). Trimming cost V 5 bases and J 9 bases, with 11 bases left between them. The CDR3 totals 12 residues. CDR1 and CDR2 from the germline V gene are SGHVS and FNYEAQ. The chain's CDR3 is CASSAQDIEQFF. CDR3 nucleotide sequence: TGTGCCAGCAGCGCACAGGACATTGAGCAGTTCTTC.

The rearrangement joins TRBV12-3 or TRBV12-4 to TRBJ1-4; 7 nucleotides line up with TRBD1. The CDR3 length is 15 residues. Trimming cost V 3 bases and J 4 bases; bases outside gene matches: 5. CDR3 in amino acids: CASSLIRDSNEKLFF. Here the CDR3 DNA reads TGTGCCAGCAGTTTGATACGGGACAGTAATGAAAAACTGTTTTTT.

The J gene is TRBJ2-5, the V gene TRBV29-1, with a weak D call TRBD1 (5 bases). The CDR3 runs 11 residues. Germline V CDR1 and CDR2: SQVTM, ANQGSEA. V lost 7 bases to trimming and J lost 5 bases, with 11 bases between them. The CDR3 nucleotides are TGCAGCGCCCCGCAGGGTGAGACCCAGTACTTC. It yields the protein CSAPQGETQYF.

This clonotype was observed a few times. The chain has TRBV2 and TRBJ1-1; D remains unclear. This CDR3 region has 13 residues. Germline-derived CDR1 and CDR2 are SNHLY and FYNNEI. Trimming cost V 6 bases and J 6 bases, with 14 bases left between them. CDR3 amino acids: CASRPPMSAEAFF. CDR3 sequence (DNA): TGTGCCAGCAGGCCCCCCATGTCGGCTGAAGCTTTCTTT.

The rearrangement links TRBV29-1 to TRBJ1-1; a weak D match, TRBD1 (5 bases). CDR1 is SQVTM, CDR2 ANQGSEA, per germline. The CDR3 has 15 amino acids. V lost 3 bases and J 3 bases, leaving 17 bases between the germline ends. CDR3 bases: TGCAGCGTTGATCTACACAGGTCGGGGCACACTGAAGCTTTCTTT. Encoded protein: CSVDLHRSGHTEAFF.

This clonotype showed up just a few times. The chain carries TRBV7-2 and TRBJ1-4; D unresolved. Per germline, CDR1 SGHTA and CDR2 FQGNSA. The germline V and J ends were trimmed by 5 bases and 7 bases, with 17 bases remaining between them. The CDR3 spans 15 residues. DNA of the CDR3: TGTGCCAGCAGCCTACACCTAGGTGATCGTGAAAAACTGTTTTTT. Residues: CASSLHLGDREKLFF. The complete variable domain, with remaining parts taken from reference TRBV7-2 and TRBJ1-4, reads GAGVSQSPSNKVTEKGKDVELRCDPISGHTALYWYRQSLGQGLEFLIYFQGNSAPDKSGLPSDRFSAERTGGSVSTLTIQRTQQEDSAVYLCASSLHLGDREKLFFGSGTQLSVL.

CDR3 in DNA: TGCGCCAGCAGCCAAGGGGGACAGTTCAATCAGCCCCAGCATTTT. Translating it yields CASSQGGQFNQPQHF. The J gene is TRBJ1-5, the V gene TRBV4-1; 7 nucleotides match TRBD1. CDR1 MGHRA and CDR2 YSYEKL come from the germline V gene. This CDR3 contains 15 residues. V shed 1 base, J shed 3 bases, and the junction held 3 bases outside the gene matches.

This clonotype was counted between two and nine times. The chain joins TRBV12-5 to TRBJ1-2; D perhaps matches TRBD1 (5 bases). The CDR3 has 17 amino acids. Trimming stripped 2 bases from V and 3 bases from J, with 19 bases between. From germline, CDR1 is LGHNT and CDR2 FRNRAP. The CDR3 loop is CASGLPPRGRGDYGYTF. Written as DNA, the CDR3 is TGTGCTAGTGGTTTGCCCCCCCGGGGAAGGGGCGACTATGGCTACACCTTC.

Only a few counts were recorded for this clonotype. A much larger clone lies a single base off, so this may be a read error. CDR3 region: CASSVVGNQPQHF. CDR3 DNA sequence: TGTGCCAGCAGCGTAGTGGGAAATCAGCCCCAGCATTTT. V gene TRBV9 combines with J gene TRBJ1-5; D unresolved. The CDR3 length is 13 residues. Germline V gene lookup returns CDR1 SGDLS and CDR2 YYNGEE. V dropped 0 bases and J dropped 4 bases, with 5 bases sitting between them.

With respect to this clonotype: One junction end does not reproduce the germline sequence, and a read error may be involved. This chain connects TRBV4-1 to TRBJ1-5, with 9 bases identical to TRBD1. Looked up from germline, CDR1 is MGHRA and CDR2 is YSYEKL. This CDR3 has 18 amino acids. CDR3 residues: CASSQGRRDREPGQPQHF. In DNA, the CDR3 is TGTGCCAGCAGCCAAGGGAGGCGGGACAGGGAGCCAGGTCAGCCCCAGCATTTT.

The chain carries TRBV7-4 and TRBJ1-1; possible D gene TRBD1, 6 bases. This CDR3 comprises 14 residues. Germline V gene lookup returns CDR1 SGHVT and CDR2 SQSDAQ. The ends were cut back, 1 base at V and 10 bases at J, with 16 bases in the middle. The CDR3 DNA is TGTGCCAGCAGCTTAGATACAGGGCTACTAGTAGCTTTCTTT. Its protein is CASSLDTGLLVAFF. The complete variable domain, with remaining parts taken from reference TRBV7-4 and TRBJ1-1, reads GAGVSQSPRYKVAKRGRDVALRCDSISGHVTLYWYRQTLGQGSEVLTYSQSDAQRDKSGRPSGRFSAERPERSVSTLKIQRTEQGDSAVYLCASSLDTGLLVAFFGQGTRLTVV.

This rearrangement joins TRBV7-4 to TRBJ2-5, with D possibly TRBD1 on 6 matching bases. This CDR3 comprises 16 residues. Germline loops: CDR1 SGHVT, CDR2 SQSDAQ. Trimming stripped 7 bases from V and 2 bases from J, with 20 bases between. In DNA, the CDR3 is TGTGCCAGCATTCACCGGACAGATGAGGCACAAGAGACCCAGTACTTC. It codes for CASIHRTDEAQETQYF.

This clonotype came up a few times. This chain links TRBV10-3 with TRBJ2-5; weak D call: TRBD1 (6 bases). This CDR3 has 13 amino acids. V dropped 8 bases and J dropped 5 bases, with 15 bases sitting between them. CDR1 ENHRY and CDR2 SYGVKD come from the germline V gene. As DNA, the CDR3 is TGTGCCATCTTGGACAGTGAGTCGGAGACCCAGTACTTC. Translated: CAILDSESETQYF.

This chain connects TRBV4-3 to TRBJ2-5; possible D gene TRBD1, 6 bases. The germline gives CDR1 LGHNA, CDR2 YSLEER. CDR3 size: 14 residues. V lost 1 base to trimming and J lost 12 bases, with 18 bases between them. In DNA, the CDR3 is TGCGCCAGCAGCCAAGTTACTTGGGACAACCAAAAGTACTTC. Amino acids: CASSQVTWDNQKYF.

This clonotype was detected many times. The chain employs TRBV4-1 and TRBJ2-1; 7 bases agree with TRBD1. Germline values: CDR1 MGHRA, CDR2 YSYEKL. V lost 6 bases, J lost 0 bases, and 8 bases stayed unmatched. The CDR3 has 16 amino acids. In DNA, the CDR3 is TGCGCCAGCAGGCCTGGTGGGACAGACTCCTACAATGAGCAGTTCTTC. Its protein is CASRPGGTDSYNEQFF.

The chain combines TRBV27 with TRBJ2-7; D is undetermined. Looked up from germline, CDR1 is MNHEY and CDR2 is SMNVEV (reference sequence). This CDR3 is 13 amino acids long. V was pared by 5 bases and J by 6 bases, with 14 bases between. The CDR3 here is CASSPPDGSEQYV. CDR3 bases: TGTGCCAGCAGTCCCCCCGACGGCTCCGAGCAGTACGTC.

The sample holds a few counts of this clonotype. This chain connects TRBV19 to TRBJ2-1; possible D gene TRBD1, 5 bases. Looked up from germline, CDR1 is LNHDA and CDR2 is SQIVND (reference sequence). The CDR3 runs 14 residues. Trimming cost V 5 bases and J 8 bases, with 16 bases left between them. CDR3 in amino acids: CASSSVSTRDEQFF. The DNA for the CDR3 is TGTGCCAGTAGTTCGGTCTCAACCAGGGATGAGCAGTTCTTC.

The rearrangement links TRBV4-3 to TRBJ2-4; D is unresolved. The V gene lost 2 bases and the J gene lost 2 bases, with 10 bases spanning the gap. There are 15 residues in the CDR3. Germline V gene data show CDR1 as LGHNA and CDR2 as YSLEER. The DNA for the CDR3 is TGCGCCAGCAGCCAAAGTTGGCAGACCAAAAACATTCAGTACTTC. Its protein product is CASSQSWQTKNIQYF.

The CDR3 spells CSVEDIGGARETQYF. The DNA of the CDR3 is TGCAGCGTTGAAGACATTGGGGGCGCTCGAGAGACCCAGTACTTC. This rearrangement joins TRBV29-1 to TRBJ2-5; a weak D match, TRBD1 (6 bases). V lost 0 bases and J lost 4, with 15 bases in between. This CDR3 region has 15 residues. The V gene's germline CDR1 is SQVTM and CDR2 ANQGSEA. Looking up the rest from reference TRBV29-1 and TRBJ2-5 gives the full variable domain: SAVISQKPSRDICQRGTSLTIQCQVDSQVTMMFWYRQQPGQSLTLIATANQGSEATYESGFVIDKFPISRPNLTFSTLTVSNMSPEDSSIYLCSVEDIGGARETQYFGPGTRLLVL.

The CDR3 DNA reads as TGTGCCGTCCAGGGGTCCTCCTACGAGCAGTACGTC. This codes for CAVQGSSYEQYV. The V gene is TRBV7-9, the J gene TRBJ2-7; weak D call: TRBD1 (6 bases). V was shortened by 11 bases and J by 0 bases, with 11 bases between the two germline ends. The CDR3 totals 12 residues. CDR1 SEHNR and CDR2 FQNEAQ come from the germline V gene (reference sequence).

V and J are TRBV6-5 and TRBJ2-1, with D possibly TRBD2 on 7 matching bases. The CDR3 runs to 14 residues. The germline gives CDR1 MNHEY, CDR2 SVGAGI. The germline V and J ends were trimmed by 2 bases and 8 bases, with 13 bases remaining between them. The CDR3 spells CASSYGGAGDEQFF. The CDR3 DNA reads as TGTGCCAGCAGTTACGGGGGGGCCGGCGATGAGCAGTTCTTC.